This T cell receptor (beta chain) derives from a study of T cells in Graves' hyperthyroidism and ophthalmopathy. Across the whole study: The initial diagnosis was the point when peripheral blood was collected, ahead of any treatment.

About this clonotype itself: Antigen specificity is unknown.

Whole-study findings and limits: Model output signaled ophthalmopathy a median approximately 6 months ahead of onset. The blood repertoire included most of the expanded thyroid clonotypes above 0.001. Ophthalmopathy and stable hyperthyroidism were separated by a 13 V-J model.

Germline V lookup: CDR1 LNHDA, CDR2 SQIVND (reference sequence). This CDR3 spans 14 amino acids. Trimming took 0 bases from V and 2 from J, leaving 8 bases between them. RNA transcripts were the template for amplifying TCR beta CDR3 regions. TCR CDR3 underwent first-round RT-PCR with the HTBI primer set. TCRdb ran MiXCR on the multiplex PCR reads and lists one entry per CDR3 protein. The sample has over 500,000 distinct CDR3 sequences, about 16% seen once. This receptor was obtained from a woman aged 25 to 39 with Graves' ophthalmopathy. The chain is built from TRBV19 and TRBJ2-7; D ambiguous. The sample comprised blood. Here the CDR3 DNA reads TGTGCCAGTAGTATAGAGCCGAACACCTACGAGCAGTACTTC. Translation gives CASSIEPNTYEQYF.